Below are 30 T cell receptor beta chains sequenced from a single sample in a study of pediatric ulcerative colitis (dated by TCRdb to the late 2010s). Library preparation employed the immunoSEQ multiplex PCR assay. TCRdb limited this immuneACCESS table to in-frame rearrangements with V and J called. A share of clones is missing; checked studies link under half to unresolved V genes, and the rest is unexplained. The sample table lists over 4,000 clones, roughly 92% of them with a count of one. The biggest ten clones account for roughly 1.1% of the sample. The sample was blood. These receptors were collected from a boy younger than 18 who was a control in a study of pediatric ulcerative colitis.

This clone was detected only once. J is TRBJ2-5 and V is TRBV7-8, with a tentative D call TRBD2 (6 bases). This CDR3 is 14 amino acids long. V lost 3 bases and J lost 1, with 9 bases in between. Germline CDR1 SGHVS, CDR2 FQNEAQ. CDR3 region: CASSFGGFQETQYF. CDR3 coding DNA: TGTGCCAGCAGCTTTGGAGGGTTCCAAGAGACCCAGTACTTC.

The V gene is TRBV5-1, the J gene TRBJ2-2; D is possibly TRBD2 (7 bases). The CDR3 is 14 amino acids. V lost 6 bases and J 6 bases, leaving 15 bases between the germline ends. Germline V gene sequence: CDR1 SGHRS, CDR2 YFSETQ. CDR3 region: CASNRGGMAGELFF. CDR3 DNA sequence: TGCGCCAGCAACCGCGGGGGCATGGCCGGGGAGCTGTTTTTT.

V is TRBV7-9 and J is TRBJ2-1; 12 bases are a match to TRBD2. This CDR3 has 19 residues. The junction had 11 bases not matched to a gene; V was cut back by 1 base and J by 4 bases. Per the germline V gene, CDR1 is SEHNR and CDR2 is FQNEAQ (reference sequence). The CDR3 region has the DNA TGTGCCAGCAGCTTAGGGACCACCGGACTAGCGGGGCCTTACAATGAGCAGTTCTTC. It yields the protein CASSLGTTGLAGPYNEQFF.

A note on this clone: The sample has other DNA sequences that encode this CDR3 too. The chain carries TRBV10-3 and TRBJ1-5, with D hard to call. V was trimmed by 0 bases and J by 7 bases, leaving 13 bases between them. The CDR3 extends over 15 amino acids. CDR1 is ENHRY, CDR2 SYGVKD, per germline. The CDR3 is CAISESLGTGQPQHF. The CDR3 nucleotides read TGTGCCATCAGTGAGTCTTTGGGAACCGGCCAGCCCCAGCATTTT.

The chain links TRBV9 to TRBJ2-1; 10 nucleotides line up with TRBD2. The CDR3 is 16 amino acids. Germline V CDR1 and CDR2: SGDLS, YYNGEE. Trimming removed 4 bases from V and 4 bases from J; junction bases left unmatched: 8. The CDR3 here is CASSPRTSGVYNEQFF. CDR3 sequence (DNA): TGTGCCAGCAGCCCCCGGACTAGCGGCGTGTACAATGAGCAGTTCTTC.

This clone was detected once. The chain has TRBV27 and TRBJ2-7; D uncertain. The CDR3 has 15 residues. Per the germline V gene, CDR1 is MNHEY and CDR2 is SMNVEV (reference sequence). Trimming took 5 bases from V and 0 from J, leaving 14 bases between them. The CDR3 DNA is TGTGCCAGCAGTCCAACCACGGGTCCCTCCTACGAGCAGTACGTC. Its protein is CASSPTTGPSYEQYV.

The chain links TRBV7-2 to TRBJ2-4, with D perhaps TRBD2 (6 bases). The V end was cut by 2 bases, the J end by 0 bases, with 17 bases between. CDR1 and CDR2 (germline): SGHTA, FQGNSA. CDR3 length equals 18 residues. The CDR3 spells CASSLFGTETLAKNIQYF. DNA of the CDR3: TGTGCCAGCAGCTTATTTGGGACTGAGACCTTAGCCAAAAACATTCAGTACTTC.

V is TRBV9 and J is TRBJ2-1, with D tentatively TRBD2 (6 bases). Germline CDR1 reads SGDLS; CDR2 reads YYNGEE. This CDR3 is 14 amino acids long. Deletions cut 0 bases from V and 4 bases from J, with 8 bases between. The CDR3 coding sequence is TGTGCCAGCAGCGTAGCGGGAGAGTACAATGAGCAGTTCTTC. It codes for CASSVAGEYNEQFF.

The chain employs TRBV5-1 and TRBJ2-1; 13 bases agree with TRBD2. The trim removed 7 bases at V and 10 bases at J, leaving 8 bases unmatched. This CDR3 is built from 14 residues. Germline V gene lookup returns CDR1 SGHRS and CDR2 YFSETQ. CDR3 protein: CASSGLAGDGEQFF. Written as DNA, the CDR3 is TGCGCCAGCTCTGGACTAGCGGGAGACGGGGAGCAGTTCTTC.

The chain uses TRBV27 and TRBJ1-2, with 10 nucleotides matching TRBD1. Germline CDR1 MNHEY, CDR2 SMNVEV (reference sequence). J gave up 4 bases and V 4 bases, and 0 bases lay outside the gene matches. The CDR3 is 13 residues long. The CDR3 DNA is TGTGCCAGCAGTTGGACAGGGGGCTATGGCTACACCTTC. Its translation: CASSWTGGYGYTF.

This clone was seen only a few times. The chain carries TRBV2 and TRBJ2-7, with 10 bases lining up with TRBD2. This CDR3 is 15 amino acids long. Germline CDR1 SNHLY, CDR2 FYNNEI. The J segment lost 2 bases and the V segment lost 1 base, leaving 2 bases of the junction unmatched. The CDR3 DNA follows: TGTGCCAGCAGTGAAGGGACTAGCGGTCCCTACGAGCAGTACGTC. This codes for CASSEGTSGPYEQYV.

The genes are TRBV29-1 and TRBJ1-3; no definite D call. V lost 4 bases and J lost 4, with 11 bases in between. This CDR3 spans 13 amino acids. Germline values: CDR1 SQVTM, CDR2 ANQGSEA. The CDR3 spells CSVVVGWGNTIYF. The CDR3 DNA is TGCAGCGTTGTCGTAGGGTGGGGAAACACCATATATTTT.

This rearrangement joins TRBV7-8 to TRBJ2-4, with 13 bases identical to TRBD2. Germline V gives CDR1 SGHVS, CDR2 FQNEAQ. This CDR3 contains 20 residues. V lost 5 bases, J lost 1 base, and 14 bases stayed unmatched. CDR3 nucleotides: TGTGCCAGCAGCATCCGGGGGACTAGCGGGATGGTCTGGGCCAAAAACATTCAGTACTTC. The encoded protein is CASSIRGTSGMVWAKNIQYF.

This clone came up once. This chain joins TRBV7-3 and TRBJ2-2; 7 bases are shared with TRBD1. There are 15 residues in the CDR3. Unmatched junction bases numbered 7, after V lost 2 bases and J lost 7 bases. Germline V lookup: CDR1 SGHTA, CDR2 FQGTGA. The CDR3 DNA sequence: TGTGCCAGCAGCTTATCACGGACAGGCGGCGGGGAGCTGTTTTTT. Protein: CASSLSRTGGGELFF.

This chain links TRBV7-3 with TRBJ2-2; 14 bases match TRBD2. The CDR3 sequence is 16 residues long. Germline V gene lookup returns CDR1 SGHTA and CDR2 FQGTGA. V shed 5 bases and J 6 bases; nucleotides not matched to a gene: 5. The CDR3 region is CASSPQGLAGAGELFF. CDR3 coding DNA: TGTGCCAGCAGCCCCCAGGGACTAGCGGGAGCCGGGGAGCTGTTTTTT.

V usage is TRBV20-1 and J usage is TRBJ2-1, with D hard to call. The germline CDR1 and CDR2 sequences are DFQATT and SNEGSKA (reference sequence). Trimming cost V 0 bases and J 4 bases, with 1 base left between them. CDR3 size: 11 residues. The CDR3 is CSARDYNEQFF. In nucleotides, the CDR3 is TGCAGTGCTAGAGATTACAATGAGCAGTTCTTC.

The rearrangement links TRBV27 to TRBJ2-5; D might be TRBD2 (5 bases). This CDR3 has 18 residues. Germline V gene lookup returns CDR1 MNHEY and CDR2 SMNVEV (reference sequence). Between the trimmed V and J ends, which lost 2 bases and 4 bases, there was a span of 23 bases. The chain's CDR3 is CASSLKSWEIPAPETQYF. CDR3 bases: TGTGCCAGCAGTTTAAAAAGTTGGGAGATACCTGCCCCAGAGACCCAGTACTTC.

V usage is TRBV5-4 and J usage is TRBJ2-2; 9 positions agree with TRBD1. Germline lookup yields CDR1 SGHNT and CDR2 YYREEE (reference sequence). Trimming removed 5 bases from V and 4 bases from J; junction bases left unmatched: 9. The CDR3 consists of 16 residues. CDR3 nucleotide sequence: TGTGCCAGCAGGTCCCCCGGGACAGGGCGCACCGGGGAGCTGTTTTTT. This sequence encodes CASRSPGTGRTGELFF.

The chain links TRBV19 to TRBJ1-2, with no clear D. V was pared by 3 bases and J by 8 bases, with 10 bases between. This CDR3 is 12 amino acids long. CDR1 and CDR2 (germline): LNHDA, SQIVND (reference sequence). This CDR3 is CASSIRAGGYTF. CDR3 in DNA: TGTGCCAGTAGTATCCGGGCTGGGGGCTACACCTTC.

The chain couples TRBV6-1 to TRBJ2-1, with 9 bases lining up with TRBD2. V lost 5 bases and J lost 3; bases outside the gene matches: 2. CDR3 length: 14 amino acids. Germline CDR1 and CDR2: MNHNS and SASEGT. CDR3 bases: TGTGCCAGCAGTATAGCGGGGGACTACAATGAGCAGTTCTTC. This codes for CASSIAGDYNEQFF.

This CDR3 reads CAWRYGTTANTEAFF. The CDR3 bases are TGTGCCTGGAGGTATGGGACAACAGCGAACACTGAAGCTTTCTTT. The chain uses TRBV30 and TRBJ1-1; TRBD1 is a possible D gene (6 bases). The germline CDR1 and CDR2 sequences are GTSNPN and SVGIG (reference sequence). V was pared by 3 bases and J by 1 base, with 15 bases between. CDR3 length: 15 residues. Drawing the rest from reference TRBV30 and TRBJ1-1, the complete variable domain is SQTIHQWPATLVQPVGSPLSLECTVEGTSNPNLYWYRQAAGRGLQLLFYSVGIGQISSEVPQNLSASRPQDRQFILSSKKLLLSDSGFYLCAWRYGTTANTEAFFGQGTRLTVV.

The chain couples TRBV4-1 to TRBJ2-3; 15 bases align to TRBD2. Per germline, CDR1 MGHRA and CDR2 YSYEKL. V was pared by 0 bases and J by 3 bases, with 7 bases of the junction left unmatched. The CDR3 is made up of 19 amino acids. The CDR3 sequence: CASSQDGGLAGGKTDTQYF. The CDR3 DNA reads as TGCGCCAGCAGCCAAGATGGCGGACTAGCGGGAGGGAAAACAGATACGCAGTATTTT.

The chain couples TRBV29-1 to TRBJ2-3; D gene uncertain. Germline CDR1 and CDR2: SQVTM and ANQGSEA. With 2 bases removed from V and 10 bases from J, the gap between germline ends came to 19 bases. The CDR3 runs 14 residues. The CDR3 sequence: CSVEPRLAMFAQYF. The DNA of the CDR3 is TGCAGCGTTGAACCCCGTTTGGCCATGTTTGCGCAGTATTTT.

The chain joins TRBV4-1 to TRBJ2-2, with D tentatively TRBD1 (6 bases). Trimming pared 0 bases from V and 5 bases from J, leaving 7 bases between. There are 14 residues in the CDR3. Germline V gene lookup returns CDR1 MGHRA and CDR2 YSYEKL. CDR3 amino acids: CASSQEGATGELFF. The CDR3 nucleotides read TGCGCCAGCAGCCAAGAGGGGGCAACCGGGGAGCTGTTTTTT.

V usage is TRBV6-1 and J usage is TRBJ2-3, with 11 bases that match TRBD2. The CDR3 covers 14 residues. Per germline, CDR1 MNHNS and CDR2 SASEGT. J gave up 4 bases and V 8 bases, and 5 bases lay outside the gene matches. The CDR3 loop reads CASGLAGGADTQYF. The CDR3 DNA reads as TGTGCCAGCGGTCTAGCGGGGGGTGCAGATACGCAGTATTTT.

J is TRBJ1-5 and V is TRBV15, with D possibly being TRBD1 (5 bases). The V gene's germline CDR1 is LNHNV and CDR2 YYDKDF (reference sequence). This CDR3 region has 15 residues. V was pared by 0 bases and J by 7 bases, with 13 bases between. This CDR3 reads CATSRDPRGRQPQHF. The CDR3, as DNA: TGTGCCACCAGCAGAGATCCAAGGGGACGGCAGCCCCAGCATTTT.

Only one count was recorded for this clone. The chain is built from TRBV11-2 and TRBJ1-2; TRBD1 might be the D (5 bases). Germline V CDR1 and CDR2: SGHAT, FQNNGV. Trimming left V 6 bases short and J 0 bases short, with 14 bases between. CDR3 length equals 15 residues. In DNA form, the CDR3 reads TGTGCCAGCAGAAGCGGGGGTGGTTCTAACTATGGCTACACCTTC. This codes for CASRSGGGSNYGYTF.

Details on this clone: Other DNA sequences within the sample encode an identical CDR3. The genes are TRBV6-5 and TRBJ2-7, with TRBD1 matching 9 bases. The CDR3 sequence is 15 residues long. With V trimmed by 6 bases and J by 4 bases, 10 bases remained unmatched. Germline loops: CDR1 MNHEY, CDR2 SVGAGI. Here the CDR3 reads CASRPTGGSSYEQYV. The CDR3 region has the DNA TGTGCCAGCAGGCCCACAGGGGGCTCCTCTTACGAGCAGTACGTC.

This chain's CDR3 is CASSETPYNEQFF. CDR3 nucleotides: TGTGCCAGCAGCGAGACCCCCTACAATGAGCAGTTCTTC. The rearrangement links TRBV9 to TRBJ2-1; D unclear. The CDR3 sequence is 13 residues long. Germline V gives CDR1 SGDLS, CDR2 YYNGEE. V lost 3 bases to trimming and J lost 2 bases, with 6 bases between them. Combining the CDR3 with reference TRBV9 and TRBJ2-1 gives the whole variable domain DSGVTQTPKHLITATGQRVTLRCSPRSGDLSVYWYQQSLDQGLQFLIQYYNGEERAKGNILERFSAQQFPDLHSELNLSSLELGDSALYFCASSETPYNEQFFGPGTRLTVL.

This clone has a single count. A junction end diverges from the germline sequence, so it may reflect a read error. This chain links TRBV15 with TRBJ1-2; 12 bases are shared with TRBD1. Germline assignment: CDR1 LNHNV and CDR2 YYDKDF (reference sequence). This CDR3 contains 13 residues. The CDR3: CATSSSGTGGCTF. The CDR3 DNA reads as TGTGCCACCAGCAGTTCCGGGACAGGGGGCTGCACCTTC.